These 19 T cell receptor beta chains came from one sample sequenced in a study of beta chain features in type 1 diabetes (dated by TCRdb to the late 2010s). To prepare the library, the immunoSEQ multiplex PCR assay was applied. The High Capacity cDNA Reverse Transcription Kit was used to reverse transcribe all of the isolated RNA, meaning that expressed TCRB transcripts were what got sequenced. TCRdb's version of the immuneACCESS table is confined to in-frame rearrangements and falls short of the full clone set. An unresolved V gene accounts for under half of the shortfall where checked; the remainder is of unknown origin. The sample table records a few hundred thousand clones; approximately 16% of these occur just once. The top ten constitute roughly 0.019% of the sample. Source material: naive CD4+ T cells from blood. According to the study, the label for this sample's cell subset or site signals: true naive CD4+ T cells. The source is a young woman in good health.

This clone was seen a few times. This chain links TRBV2 with TRBJ2-4; D is unresolved. Germline CDR1 reads SNHLY; CDR2 reads FYNNEI. V dropped 8 bases and J dropped 5 bases, with 13 bases sitting between them. The CDR3 contains 13 residues. DNA of the CDR3: TGTGCCAGCGGGTGGCTAGAGCAAAACATTCAGTACTTC. Encoded protein: CASGWLEQNIQYF.

This clone was seen a single time. The rearrangement links TRBV5-1 to TRBJ2-5, with a tentative D call TRBD2 (5 bases). V shed 2 bases and J shed 1 base, with 9 bases lying between them. The CDR3 consists of 14 residues. CDR1 is SGHRS and CDR2 is YFSETQ in the germline V gene. CDR3 nucleotide sequence: TGCGCCAGCAGCTTTGGGAGTCTCCAAGAGACCCAGTACTTC. It codes for CASSFGSLQETQYF.

Only a few counts were recorded for this clone. This chain connects TRBV30 to TRBJ2-7; TRBD2 agrees at 7 bases. The CDR3 extends over 13 amino acids. Trimming removed 0 bases from V and 7 bases from J; junction bases left unmatched: 6. Germline V gene data show CDR1 as GTSNPN and CDR2 as SVGIG (reference sequence). CDR3 protein: CAWSVQLAWEQYF. CDR3 nucleotide sequence: TGTGCCTGGAGTGTACAACTAGCGTGGGAGCAGTACTTC.

This clone has more than one count but fewer than ten. The gene calls are TRBV7-9 and TRBJ2-1; 7 nucleotides agree with TRBD1. The CDR3 consists of 13 residues. J lost 13 bases, V lost 4 bases, and 10 bases had no gene match. CDR1 SEHNR and CDR2 FQNEAQ come from the germline V gene (reference sequence). The chain's CDR3 is CASSSAPGTDQFF. CDR3 bases: TGTGCCAGCAGCTCGGCCCCCGGGACAGACCAGTTCTTC.

This clone was observed a handful of times. The chain couples TRBV25-1 to TRBJ2-5; 10 bases agree with TRBD2. Germline lookup yields CDR1 MGHDK and CDR2 SYGVNS. This CDR3 comprises 15 residues. V shed 3 bases and J 4 bases; nucleotides not matched to a gene: 5. In nucleotides, the CDR3 is TGTGCCAGCAGTGAGTCTAGCGGGAGTGTAGAGACCCAGTACTTC. This gives the protein CASSESSGSVETQYF.

A few counts support this clone. The chain joins TRBV21-1 to TRBJ2-1; TRBD2, as called in the table, went unchecked against the DNA. TRBV21-1 is reported as a pseudogene. The CDR3 extends over 13 amino acids. CDR3 sequence reads: CASRGTPIHEQFF. The CDR3 nucleotides read TGTGCCAGCCGCGGGACTCCGATCCATGAGCAGTTCTTC.

This clone has just a few counts. The chain combines TRBV5-6 with TRBJ1-2; D perhaps matches TRBD1 (6 bases). V was clipped by 3 bases and J by 0 bases, with 12 bases between them. The CDR3 covers 15 residues. Looked up from germline, CDR1 is SGHDT and CDR2 is YYEEEE. For the CDR3, the DNA is TGTGCCAGCAGCTCCCGGGACACCACTAACTATGGCTACACCTTC. Translating it yields CASSSRDTTNYGYTF.

This clone showed up just a few times. The V and J genes are TRBV28 and TRBJ2-5; D is unresolved. Trimming removed 3 bases from V and 5 bases from J, with 7 bases in between. Germline assignment: CDR1 MDHEN and CDR2 SYDVKM. There are 12 residues in the CDR3. The CDR3 region has the DNA TGTGCCAGCAGTTTGGCGGCGGAGACCCAGTACTTC. Residues: CASSLAAETQYF. The full variable domain, with the rest looked up from reference TRBV28 and TRBJ2-5, is DVKVTQSSRYLVKRTGEKVFLECVQDMDHENMFWYRQDPGLGLRLIYFSYDVKMKEKGDIPEGYSVSREKKERFSLILESASTNQTSMYLCASSLAAETQYFGPGTRLLVL.

This clone has only a few counts. The gene calls are TRBV14 and TRBJ2-2; D unresolved. CDR1 and CDR2 (germline): SGHDN, FVKESK. The CDR3 has 15 residues. V gave up 0 bases and J gave up 6 bases, with 11 bases separating them. The CDR3 nucleotides are TGTGCCAGCAGCCAAGATCTAATACGTGCCGGGGAGCTGTTTTTT. Protein product: CASSQDLIRAGELFF. Complete variable domain (other parts from reference TRBV14 and TRBJ2-2): EAGVTQFPSHSVIEKGQTVTLRCDPISGHDNLYWYRRVMGKEIKFLLHFVKESKQDESGMPNNRFLAERTGGTYSTLKVQPAELEDSGVYFCASSQDLIRAGELFFGEGSRLTVL.

A few counts support this clone. The V and J genes are TRBV28 and TRBJ2-2; weak D call: TRBD2 (6 bases). The CDR3 spans 17 residues. Germline CDR1 and CDR2: MDHEN and SYDVKM. V was pared by 5 bases and J by 5 bases, with 21 bases between. The CDR3, as DNA: TGTGCCAGCAGTACAACACCACTGCGGGATAGGACCGGGGAGCTGTTTTTT. Protein: CASSTTPLRDRTGELFF.

The chain links TRBV18 to TRBJ1-1; 7 positions match TRBD1. Per the germline V gene, CDR1 is KGHSH and CDR2 is LQKENI. CDR3 length equals 16 residues. Unmatched junction bases numbered 9, after V lost 5 bases and J lost 0 bases. This CDR3 is CASSVAGTAMNTEAFF. In DNA, the CDR3 is TGTGCCAGCTCAGTGGCCGGGACAGCGATGAACACTGAAGCTTTCTTT.

The chain recombines TRBV5-4 with TRBJ1-2, with 8 bases that match TRBD1. The length of the CDR3 is 13 residues. Germline V gene lookup returns CDR1 SGHNT and CDR2 YYREEE (reference sequence). The V and J ends lost 2 bases and 13 bases, in that order; junction bases with no gene match: 10. The CDR3 sequence is CASSFGQGRWGTF. For the CDR3, the DNA is TGTGCCAGCAGCTTCGGACAGGGCAGGTGGGGCACCTTC. The full variable domain, with the rest looked up from reference TRBV5-4 and TRBJ1-2, is ETGVTQSPTHLIKTRGQQVTLRCSSQSGHNTVSWYQQALGQGPQFIFQYYREEENGRGNFPPRFSGLQFPNYSSELNVNALELDDSALYLCASSFGQGRWGTFGSGTRLTVV.

This clone was counted between two and nine times. The chain links TRBV28 to TRBJ2-3; weak D call: TRBD2 (6 bases). Germline V gene sequence: CDR1 MDHEN, CDR2 SYDVKM. Trimming removed 7 bases at V and 0 bases at J, with 17 bases between. CDR3 length: 16 amino acids. The CDR3 sequence: CASTPAGTASTDTQYF. The CDR3 bases are TGTGCCAGCACGCCTGCGGGGACCGCCAGCACAGATACGCAGTATTTT.

The sample holds a few counts of this clone. V usage is TRBV15 and J usage is TRBJ1-2; a weak D match, TRBD1 (5 bases). Germline V gene lookup returns CDR1 LNHNV and CDR2 YYDKDF (reference sequence). This CDR3 comprises 15 residues. V lost 3 bases, J lost 8 bases, and 19 bases lay in between. This chain's CDR3 is CATSSEVGAVLGYTF. DNA for the CDR3: TGTGCCACCAGCAGCGAAGTTGGGGCGGTCCTCGGCTACACCTTC.

The gene calls are TRBV14 and TRBJ2-4, with 8 bases identical to TRBD1. V shed 3 bases and J 6 bases; nucleotides not matched to a gene: 4. Germline V gene lookup returns CDR1 SGHDN and CDR2 FVKESK. The CDR3 spans 14 residues. The CDR3 loop reads CASSHPDRGNIQYF. CDR3 nucleotide sequence: TGTGCCAGCAGCCACCCAGACAGGGGAAACATTCAGTACTTC. The full variable domain, in which reference TRBV14 and TRBJ2-4 provide the parts outside the CDR3, is EAGVTQFPSHSVIEKGQTVTLRCDPISGHDNLYWYRRVMGKEIKFLLHFVKESKQDESGMPNNRFLAERTGGTYSTLKVQPAELEDSGVYFCASSHPDRGNIQYFGAGTRLSVL.

This rearrangement joins TRBV30 to TRBJ2-3; D uncertain. V lost 0 bases to trimming and J lost 0 bases, with 10 bases between them. This CDR3 region has 15 residues. CDR1 and CDR2 from the germline V gene are GTSNPN and SVGIG (reference sequence). Here the CDR3 DNA reads TGTGCCTGGAGTGTTGAAACAAAAAGCACAGATACGCAGTATTTT. Its protein is CAWSVETKSTDTQYF.

This chain connects TRBV4-1 to TRBJ1-1, with D hard to call. The V and J ends lost 2 bases and 1 base respectively, with 11 bases between them. The CDR3 consists of 15 residues. The V gene's germline CDR1 is MGHRA and CDR2 YSYEKL. The chain's CDR3 is CASSQLEDSNTEAFF. The CDR3 DNA follows: TGCGCCAGCAGCCAACTAGAGGACTCGAACACTGAAGCTTTCTTT.

This clone has just a few counts. The chain combines TRBV6-6 with TRBJ2-7; D not resolved. The CDR3 covers 13 residues. Germline V gives CDR1 MNHNY, CDR2 SVGAGI (reference sequence). V gave up 7 bases and J gave up 2 bases, with 12 bases separating them. CDR3 sequence (DNA): TGTGCCAGCACCTCCCCTACTACCTACGAGCAGTACTTC. Translating gives CASTSPTTYEQYF.

This chain uses TRBV7-9 with TRBJ1-2; D is possibly TRBD1 (6 bases). The CDR3 is 14 amino acids. Per the germline V gene, CDR1 is SEHNR and CDR2 is FQNEAQ (reference sequence). V was cut by 5 bases and J by 1 base, with 11 bases left in between. CDR3 in DNA: TGTGCCAGCAGCGTGGACAGTTTTAACTATGGCTACACCTTC. This gives the protein CASSVDSFNYGYTF.